The sequence of this TCR beta chain was determined in a study of blood T cell repertoires in COVID-19. Study-level information: Material from acute and convalescent COVID-19 was sourced from the United States, Italy and Spain. T cells, B-cell-depleted T cells, or PBMCs supplied cDNA or gDNA.

The repertoire was sequenced with immunoSEQ multiplex PCR; TCRdb's copy has only in-frame clones and lacks some. The sample yields just under 30,000 clones, over 70% seen once. Germline V gene data show CDR1 as MNHEY and CDR2 as SMNVEV (reference sequence). V lost 7 bases and J lost 1, with 13 bases in between. This CDR3 spans 14 amino acids. The rearrangement links TRBV27 to TRBJ1-1; the D gene is possibly TRBD1 (5 bases). The source of this sequence is a woman in her 70s with acute or convalescent COVID-19. The sequencing sample was made of peripheral blood. The CDR3 spells CASTTIGQNTEAFF. The CDR3 DNA reads TGTGCCAGCACCACGATCGGACAGAACACTGAAGCTTTCTTT.